The present T cell receptor (beta chain) was sequenced within a study of T cell repertoires in cytomegalovirus infection. Whole-study findings and limits: HLA-C-restricted CMV clonotypes gave the most frequent clonotype in two of eight donors.

TCRdb re-called the reads through MiXCR, storing one row per CDR3 protein. The sample has some 160,000 distinct CDR3 sequences, under 20% seen once; the top ten hold 18%. This clonotype was recorded a few times. Its specificity is unknown. This receptor was taken from a human donor in good health (CMV status not recorded). Some clones in this sample may be carry-over from other donors' samples. Sequenced input: CD8+ T cells from PBMCs.

For the CDR3, the DNA is TGTGCCACCGCGAAGGGTCCCTTGGAGCAGTACTTC. Translating gives CATAKGPLEQYF. The chain combines TRBV28 with TRBJ2-7; the D is unclear. Germline V CDR1 and CDR2: MDHEN, SYDVKM. This CDR3 spans 12 amino acids. Trimming removed 10 bases at V and 7 bases at J, with 17 bases between.